What follows describes a single TCR beta chain. The junction had 6 bases not matched to a gene; V was cut back by 7 bases and J by 1 base. The CDR3 length is 14 residues. Germline V lookup: CDR1 MNHEY, CDR2 SMNVEV (reference sequence). These data belong to a study of control samples from healthy donors and cancer patients. Some clones are missing from TCRdb's copy, which holds only in-frame ones; the method was immunoSEQ multiplex PCR. Of approximately 76,000 clones in the sample, roughly 84% were seen once. This clonotype originated in a man aged 55 to 69 with head and neck cancer. This sequence joins TRBV27 and TRBJ1-1, with 7 nucleotides matching TRBD1. Sequencing input: PBMCs. The DNA of the CDR3 is TGTGCCAGCAATTACAGGGGAGGGAACACTGAAGCTTTCTTT. Residues: CASNYRGGNTEAFF.